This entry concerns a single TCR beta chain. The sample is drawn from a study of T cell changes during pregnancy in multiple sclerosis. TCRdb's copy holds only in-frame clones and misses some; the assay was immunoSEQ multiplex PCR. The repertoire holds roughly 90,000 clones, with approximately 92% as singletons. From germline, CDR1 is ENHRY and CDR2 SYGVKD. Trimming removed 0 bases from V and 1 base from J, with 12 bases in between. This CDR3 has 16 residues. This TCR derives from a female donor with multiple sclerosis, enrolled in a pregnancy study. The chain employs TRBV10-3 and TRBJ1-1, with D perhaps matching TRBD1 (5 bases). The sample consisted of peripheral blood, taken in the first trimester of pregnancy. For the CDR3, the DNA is TGTGCCATCAGTGAGTCGGGGCAGCCAACGAACACTGAAGCTTTCTTT. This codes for CAISESGQPTNTEAFF.